A single sample gave rise to the 30 T cell receptor beta chains below, sequenced in a study of T-cell reconstitution after alpha-beta-depleted transplantation in children. Unique molecular identifiers were incorporated into the prepared TCRbeta library. MiXCR was run by TCRdb on the PCR reads, yielding one entry per CDR3 protein. The sample includes about 540,000 distinct CDR3 sequences, 25% to 30% seen only once; the top ten take 30% to 45%. Here the sequenced sample was PBMCs, taken before TCRalphabeta/CD19-depleted stem cell transplant. The receptors shown here come from a boy under three years old with Wiskott-Aldrich syndrome, due to receive a stem cell transplant.

V is TRBV28 and J is TRBJ2-3; TRBD1 might be the D (5 bases). Germline V gene lookup returns CDR1 MDHEN and CDR2 SYDVKM. The V gene lost 3 bases and the J gene lost 1 base, with 14 bases spanning the gap. The CDR3 spans 16 residues. In DNA, the CDR3 is TGTGCCAGCAGTTTTGGGGCGGCACTTCGCACAGATACGCAGTATTTT. It translates to CASSFGAALRTDTQYF.

CDR3 nucleotide sequence: TGTGCCAGCAGCTCCCGGGCCGGGGATCAGCCCCAGCATTTT. Its protein product is CASSSRAGDQPQHF. The rearrangement uses TRBV7-2 and TRBJ1-5, with unresolved D. Trimming stripped 4 bases from V and 5 bases from J, with 12 bases between. The CDR3 runs 14 residues. CDR1 and CDR2 (germline): SGHTA, FQGNSA.

V usage is TRBV12-3 or TRBV12-4 and J usage is TRBJ2-1; 7 bases agree with TRBD2. Trimming removed 2 bases from V and 5 bases from J; junction bases left unmatched: 6. CDR3 length: 15 residues. The CDR3: CASSLLPSGNNEQFF. CDR3 coding DNA: TGTGCCAGCAGTTTATTGCCTAGCGGAAACAATGAGCAGTTCTTC.

This clonotype was counted a few times. The rearrangement uses TRBV5-1 and TRBJ2-1; 14 bases match TRBD2. CDR1 and CDR2 from the germline V gene are SGHRS and YFSETQ. This CDR3 contains 15 residues. J lost 8 bases, V lost 5 bases, and 6 bases had no gene match. The CDR3 nucleotides read TGCGCCAGCAGATCGGGACTAGCGGGAGTCTATGAGCAGTTCTTC. This gives the protein CASRSGLAGVYEQFF.

About this clonotype itself: An end of the junction differs from the germline gene, which may be a read error. The rearrangement joins TRBV3-1 to TRBJ2-2; D is uncertain. CDR1 LGHDT and CDR2 YNNKEL come from the germline V gene (reference sequence). The CDR3 covers 11 residues. CDR3 coding DNA: TGTGCCAGCAGCCAGACCGAGGAGCTGTTTTTT. Amino acids: CASSQTEELFF.

This clonotype was counted many times. This chain links TRBV3-1 with TRBJ2-3; no reliable D call. The germline CDR1 and CDR2 sequences are LGHDT and YNNKEL (reference sequence). V was shortened by 0 bases and J by 3 bases, with 4 bases between the two germline ends. The CDR3 covers 13 residues. DNA for the CDR3: TGTGCCAGCAGCCAAGATTTTACAGATACGCAGTATTTT. It encodes CASSQDFTDTQYF.

The rearrangement links TRBV20-1 to TRBJ2-2, with TRBD2 as a possible D gene (6 bases). CDR3 size: 17 residues. Trimming took off 6 bases at V and 3 bases at J, with 23 bases between the two ends. Germline V gene lookup returns CDR1 DFQATT and CDR2 SNEGSKA (reference sequence). CDR3 bases: TGCAGTGCCTCCCCGAGGTTGCGACTAGACGACACCGGGGAGCTGTTTTTT. It codes for CSASPRLRLDDTGELFF.

The rearrangement uses TRBV2 and TRBJ1-3, with a weak D call TRBD1 (5 bases). Germline CDR1 SNHLY, CDR2 FYNNEI. The V and J ends lost 6 bases and 0 bases respectively, with 18 bases between them. The CDR3 has 17 residues. The CDR3 is CASRVLDRSRSGNTIYF. DNA of the CDR3: TGTGCCAGCAGGGTTCTAGACAGATCTCGCTCTGGAAACACCATATATTTT.

This clonotype was detected a few times. The gene calls are TRBV28 and TRBJ2-7; the D call may be TRBD1 or TRBD2 (6 bases each). The CDR3 contains 12 residues. The V gene lost 8 bases and the J gene lost 2 bases, with 10 bases spanning the gap. Germline V lookup: CDR1 MDHEN, CDR2 SYDVKM. In nucleotides, the CDR3 is TGTGCCAGCGGAGGGGGGCCCTACGAGCAGTACTTC. This encodes CASGGGPYEQYF.

This sequence joins TRBV5-5 and TRBJ2-5; D perhaps matches TRBD2 (6 bases). Trimming removed 2 bases from V and 6 bases from J, with 8 bases in between. The CDR3 has 12 residues. Germline CDR1 reads SGHKS; CDR2 reads YYEKEE (reference sequence). The CDR3 coding sequence is TGTGCCAGCAGCTTAGGCGGGAAGACCCAGTACTTC. Its translation: CASSLGGKTQYF.

This clonotype was observed a few times. J is TRBJ2-1 and V is TRBV4-1, with 8 bases matching TRBD1. CDR1 and CDR2 from the germline V gene are MGHRA and YSYEKL. Germline trimming cut 5 bases from V and 5 bases from J; bases unmatched to any gene: 11. The length of the CDR3 is 16 residues. In DNA form, the CDR3 reads TGCGCCAGCAGCGAACCGCCCATGACAGGGGACAATGAGCAGTTCTTC. It codes for CASSEPPMTGDNEQFF.

The genes are TRBV20-1 and TRBJ2-2, with a tentative D call TRBD1 (6 bases). The germline gives CDR1 DFQATT, CDR2 SNEGSKA (reference sequence). V lost 1 base to trimming and J lost 3 bases, with 18 bases between them. The CDR3 loop spans 17 amino acids. CDR3 nucleotides: TGCAGTGCTAGAGCCTATGGCAGGGGTTGGGACACCGGGGAGCTGTTTTTT. Its translation is CSARAYGRGWDTGELFF.

The rearrangement uses TRBV27 and TRBJ1-2; 12 nucleotides match TRBD1. The ends lost 5 bases at V and 4 bases at J; junction bases unmatched: 5. CDR3 size: 15 residues. Germline CDR1 and CDR2: MNHEY and SMNVEV (reference sequence). For the CDR3, the DNA is TGTGCCAGCAGTGTGGGACAGGGGGCCTCCTATGGCTACACCTTC. Its translation is CASSVGQGASYGYTF.

The genes are TRBV12-3 or TRBV12-4 and TRBJ1-6; 8 nucleotides agree with TRBD1. This CDR3 is built from 14 residues. V was clipped by 7 bases and J by 10 bases; unmatched bases: 9. This chain's CDR3 is CASKNRGISSPLHF. The DNA of the CDR3 is TGTGCCAGCAAGAACAGGGGGATCTCCTCACCCCTCCACTTT.

The chain recombines TRBV5-1 with TRBJ2-7; D remains unclear. Germline CDR1 SGHRS, CDR2 YFSETQ. There are 17 residues in the CDR3. The germline V and J ends were trimmed by 0 bases and 0 bases, with 16 bases remaining between them. CDR3 sequence: CASSLDRVKSYSYEQYF. DNA of the CDR3: TGCGCCAGCAGCTTGGACCGCGTAAAATCATACTCCTACGAGCAGTACTTC.

The V and J genes are TRBV9 and TRBJ2-2, with 9 bases that match TRBD2. The CDR3 has 14 amino acids. Germline-derived CDR1 and CDR2 are SGDLS and YYNGEE. Trimming cost V 6 bases and J 6 bases; bases outside gene matches: 6. The CDR3 is CASNAGGLPGELFF. CDR3 nucleotides: TGTGCCAGCAACGCGGGAGGGCTCCCCGGGGAGCTGTTTTTT. The full variable domain, with the rest looked up from reference TRBV9 and TRBJ2-2, is DSGVTQTPKHLITATGQRVTLRCSPRSGDLSVYWYQQSLDQGLQFLIQYYNGEERAKGNILERFSAQQFPDLHSELNLSSLELGDSALYFCASNAGGLPGELFFGEGSRLTVL.

A few counts support this clonotype. The CDR3 sequence: CASSFIRTDTQYF. The CDR3 DNA reads as TGTGCCAGCAGTTTCATCCGCACAGATACGCAGTATTTT. This chain uses TRBV12-3 or TRBV12-4 with TRBJ2-3; D is ambiguous. Trimming removed 3 bases at V and 1 base at J, with 5 bases between. The CDR3 covers 13 residues.

V and J are TRBV29-1 and TRBJ2-5; the match to TRBD2 covers 8 bases. V lost 1 base to trimming and J lost 2 bases; unmatched junction nucleotides: 6. Germline V gene data show CDR1 as SQVTM and CDR2 as ANQGSEA. CDR3 size: 15 residues. The CDR3 is CSVEVGGGWQETQYF. As DNA, the CDR3 is TGCAGCGTTGAAGTCGGCGGGGGGTGGCAAGAGACCCAGTACTTC.

This chain joins TRBV29-1 and TRBJ1-4, with D tentatively TRBD1 (6 bases). V lost 6 bases and J lost 2, with 13 bases in between. Germline assignment: CDR1 SQVTM and CDR2 ANQGSEA. The CDR3 loop spans 14 amino acids. The CDR3 region has the DNA TGCAGCGTGTACGAGACAGGCACTAATGAAAAACTGTTTTTT. This encodes CSVYETGTNEKLFF.

This chain connects TRBV11-1 to TRBJ2-3, with D tentatively TRBD2 (5 bases). Trimming stripped 4 bases from V and 4 bases from J, with 12 bases between. The CDR3 has 14 residues. The germline CDR1 and CDR2 sequences are SGHAT and FQDESV (reference sequence). Written as DNA, the CDR3 is TGTGCCAGCAGCTCCATTGGCGGGTCAGATACGCAGTATTTT. Translated, it gives CASSSIGGSDTQYF. The full variable domain, in which reference TRBV11-1 and TRBJ2-3 provide the parts outside the CDR3, is EAEVAQSPRYKITEKSQAVAFWCDPISGHATLYWYRQILGQGPELLVQFQDESVVDDSQLPKDRFSAERLKGVDSTLKIQPAELGDSAMYLCASSSIGGSDTQYFGPGTRLTVL.

The chain is built from TRBV2 and TRBJ2-7, with D tentatively TRBD1 or TRBD2 (5 bases each). Germline V CDR1 and CDR2: SNHLY, FYNNEI. The CDR3 is 15 amino acids. V was trimmed by 6 bases and J by 2 bases, leaving 17 bases between them. CDR3 protein: CASRTDRDRTYEQYF. The DNA of the CDR3 is TGTGCCAGCAGAACTGACCGGGACCGGACCTACGAGCAGTACTTC.

The chain carries TRBV12-3 or TRBV12-4 and TRBJ2-7; D is unclear. The CDR3 has 14 residues. The V gene lost 2 bases and the J gene lost 4 bases, with 12 bases spanning the gap. CDR3 loop: CASSLNGAPYEQYF. In DNA, the CDR3 is TGTGCCAGCAGTTTAAACGGAGCCCCTTACGAGCAGTACTTC.

Ten or more counts support this clonotype. The chain links TRBV20-1 to TRBJ2-7, with 9 bases that match TRBD1. Germline-derived CDR1 and CDR2 are DFQATT and SNEGSKA (reference sequence). This CDR3 spans 14 amino acids. The V and J ends lost 2 bases and 7 bases, in that order; junction bases with no gene match: 9. CDR3 nucleotide sequence: TGCAGTGCTAGAAAAACAGGGGGCACCGCGGAGCAGTACTTC. It is translated as CSARKTGGTAEQYF.

The chain combines TRBV20-1 with TRBJ2-1, with TRBD2 identical over 7 bases. The CDR3 totals 15 residues. Per the germline V gene, CDR1 is DFQATT and CDR2 is SNEGSKA (reference sequence). V dropped 0 bases and J dropped 7; count of bases not matched to a gene: 9. Here the CDR3 reads CSARDPGTTRNEQFF. The CDR3 region has the DNA TGCAGTGCTAGAGATCCTGGGACTACTAGGAATGAGCAGTTCTTC.

The chain uses TRBV20-1 and TRBJ2-2; TRBD2 matches at 8 bases. J lost 6 bases, V lost 6 bases, and 9 bases had no gene match. This CDR3 comprises 14 residues. The germline gives CDR1 DFQATT, CDR2 SNEGSKA (reference sequence). Here the CDR3 reads CSAAGTRDAGELFF. CDR3 nucleotide sequence: TGCAGTGCAGCCGGGACTAGAGATGCCGGGGAGCTGTTTTTT.

Only a few counts were recorded for this clonotype. The rearrangement uses TRBV5-1 and TRBJ2-3; 10 positions agree with TRBD2. The V segment lost 4 bases and the J segment 2 bases; nucleotides outside the gene matches: 4. CDR3 length: 15 residues. Germline-derived CDR1 and CDR2 are SGHRS and YFSETQ. The CDR3 reads CASSELAGNTDTQYF. CDR3 nucleotide sequence: TGCGCCAGCAGCGAACTAGCGGGAAACACAGATACGCAGTATTTT.

Only a few counts were recorded for this clonotype. J is TRBJ2-7 and V is TRBV20-1, with 8 positions matching TRBD1. The CDR3 extends over 12 amino acids. The J segment lost 7 bases and the V segment lost 0 bases, leaving 2 bases of the junction unmatched. CDR1 and CDR2 from the germline V gene are DFQATT and SNEGSKA (reference sequence). The CDR3 loop reads CSAREDREEQYF. The CDR3 nucleotides are TGCAGTGCTAGAGAGGACAGGGAAGAGCAGTACTTC.

The chain recombines TRBV7-9 with TRBJ2-5; tentatively, D is TRBD2 (6 bases). V lost 5 bases and J 0 bases, leaving 13 bases between the germline ends. CDR1 and CDR2 from the germline V gene are SEHNR and FQNEAQ (reference sequence). The CDR3 is 15 residues long. The DNA for the CDR3 is TGTGCCAGCAGCCCCCTAGCGTCGTACCAAGAGACCCAGTACTTC. This gives the protein CASSPLASYQETQYF. Full variable domain (rest looked up from reference TRBV7-9 and TRBJ2-5): DTGVSQNPRHKITKRGQNVTFRCDPISEHNRLYWYRQTLGQGPEFLTYFQNEAQLEKSRLLSDRFSAERPKGSFSTLEIQRTEQGDSAMYLCASSPLASYQETQYFGPGTRLLVL.

A few counts support this clonotype. V gene TRBV20-1 combines with J gene TRBJ2-7; 10 bases align to TRBD2. The junction had 9 bases not matched to a gene; V was cut back by 3 bases and J by 7 bases. The CDR3 runs to 14 residues. The germline CDR1 and CDR2 sequences are DFQATT and SNEGSKA (reference sequence). CDR3 sequence: CSASPGLATGEQYF. CDR3 DNA: TGCAGTGCTAGCCCGGGACTAGCGACGGGGGAGCAGTACTTC.

This clonotype was counted only a few times. This sequence joins TRBV15 and TRBJ2-7, with 9 bases fitting TRBD2. V lost 8 bases to trimming and J lost 5 bases; unmatched junction nucleotides: 4. CDR3 length: 12 residues. Germline V gene sequence: CDR1 LNHNV, CDR2 YYDKDF (reference sequence). The CDR3 loop is CATVSGSNEQYF. CDR3 nucleotides: TGTGCCACCGTTAGCGGGAGTAACGAGCAGTACTTC.